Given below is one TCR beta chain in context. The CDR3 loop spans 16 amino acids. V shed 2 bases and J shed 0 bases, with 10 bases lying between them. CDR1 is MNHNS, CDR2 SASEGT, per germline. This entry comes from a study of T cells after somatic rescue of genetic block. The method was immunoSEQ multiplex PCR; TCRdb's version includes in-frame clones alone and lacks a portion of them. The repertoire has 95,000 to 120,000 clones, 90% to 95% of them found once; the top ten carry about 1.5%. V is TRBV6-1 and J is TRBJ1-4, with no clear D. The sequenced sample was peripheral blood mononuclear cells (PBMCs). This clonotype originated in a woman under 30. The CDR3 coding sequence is TGTGCCAGCAGTGAACTCCGACAAGCAACTAATGAAAAACTGTTTTTT. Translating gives CASSELRQATNEKLFF.